This entry features one T cell receptor (beta chain) sequence. As yet, its antigen is unknown. The record originates from a study of PD-1 blockade in classical Hodgkin lymphoma. Findings of the study overall: Factors driving the repertoire differences, possibly disease activity or prior therapy, remain undefined. A significant rise in TCR diversity was seen by C4D1 for CD4+ cells but not for CD8+ cells.

The CDR3 loop spans 12 amino acids. V lost 11 bases and J lost 0, with 11 bases in between. From germline, CDR1 is MNHEY and CDR2 SMNVEV (reference sequence). Each of the patients experienced relapse following autologous stem cell transplantation, and their brentuximab vedotin exposure differed. Using immunoSEQ multiplex PCR, the repertoire was profiled, and TCRdb retains in-frame clones only, with some absent. The data hold around 19,000 clones, with roughly 90% observed a single time. The material was peripheral blood mononuclear cells (PBMCs), obtained before the second cycle of nivolumab. V gene TRBV27 combines with J gene TRBJ2-7; D may be TRBD2 (5 bases). The TCR sequence derives from a human donor with classical Hodgkin lymphoma. The CDR3 sequence: CAAGISSYEQYF. The CDR3 DNA reads TGTGCCGCGGGCATTAGCTCCTACGAGCAGTACTTC.